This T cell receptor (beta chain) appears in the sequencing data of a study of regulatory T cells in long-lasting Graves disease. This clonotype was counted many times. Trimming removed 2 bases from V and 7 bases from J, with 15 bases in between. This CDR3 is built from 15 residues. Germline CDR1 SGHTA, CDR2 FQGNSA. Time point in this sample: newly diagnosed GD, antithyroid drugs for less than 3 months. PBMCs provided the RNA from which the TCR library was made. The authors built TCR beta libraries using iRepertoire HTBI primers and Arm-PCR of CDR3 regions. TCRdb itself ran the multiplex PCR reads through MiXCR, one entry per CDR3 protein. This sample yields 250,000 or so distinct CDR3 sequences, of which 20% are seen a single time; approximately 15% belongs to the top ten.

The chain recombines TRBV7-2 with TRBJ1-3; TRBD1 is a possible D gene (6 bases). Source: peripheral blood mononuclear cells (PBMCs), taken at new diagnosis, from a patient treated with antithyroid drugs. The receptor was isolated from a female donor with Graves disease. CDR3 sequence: CASSLPTGPRNTIYF. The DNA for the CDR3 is TGTGCCAGCAGCTTACCAACAGGGCCGCGGAACACCATATATTTT.